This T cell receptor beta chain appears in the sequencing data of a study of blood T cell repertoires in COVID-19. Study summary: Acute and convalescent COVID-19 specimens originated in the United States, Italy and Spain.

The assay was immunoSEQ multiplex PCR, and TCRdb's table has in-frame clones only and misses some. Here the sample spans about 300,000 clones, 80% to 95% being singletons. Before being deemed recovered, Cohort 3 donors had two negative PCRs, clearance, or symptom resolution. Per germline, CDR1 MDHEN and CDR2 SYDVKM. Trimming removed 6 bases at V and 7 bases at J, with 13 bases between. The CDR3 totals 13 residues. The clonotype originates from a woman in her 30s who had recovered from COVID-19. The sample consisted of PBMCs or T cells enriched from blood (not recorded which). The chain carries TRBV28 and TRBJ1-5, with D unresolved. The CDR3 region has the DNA TGTGCCAGCAGATTAGAGGCAGTGCAGCCCCAGCATTTT. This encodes CASRLEAVQPQHF.